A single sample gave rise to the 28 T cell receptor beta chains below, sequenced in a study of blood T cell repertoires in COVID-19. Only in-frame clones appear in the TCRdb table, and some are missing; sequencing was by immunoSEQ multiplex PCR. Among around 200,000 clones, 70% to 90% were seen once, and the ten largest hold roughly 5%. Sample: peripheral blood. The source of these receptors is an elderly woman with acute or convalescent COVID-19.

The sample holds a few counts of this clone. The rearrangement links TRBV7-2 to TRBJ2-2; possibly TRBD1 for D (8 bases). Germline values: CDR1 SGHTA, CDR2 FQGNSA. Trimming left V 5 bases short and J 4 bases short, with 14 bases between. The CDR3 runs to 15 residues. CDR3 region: CASSPNRGGTGELFF. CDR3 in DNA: TGTGCCAGCAGCCCCAACAGGGGGGGCACCGGGGAGCTGTTTTTT.

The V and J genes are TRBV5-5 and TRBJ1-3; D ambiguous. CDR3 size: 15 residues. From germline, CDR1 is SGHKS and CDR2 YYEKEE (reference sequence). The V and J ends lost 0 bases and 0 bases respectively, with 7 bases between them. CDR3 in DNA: TGTGCCAGCAGCTTGGGGGCCCTCTCTGGAAACACCATATATTTT. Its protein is CASSLGALSGNTIYF. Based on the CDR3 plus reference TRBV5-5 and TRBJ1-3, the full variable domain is DAGVTQSPTHLIKTRGQQVTLRCSPISGHKSVSWYQQVLGQGPQFIFQYYEKEERGRGNFPDRFSARQFPNYSSELNVNALLLGDSALYLCASSLGALSGNTIYFGEGSWLTVV.

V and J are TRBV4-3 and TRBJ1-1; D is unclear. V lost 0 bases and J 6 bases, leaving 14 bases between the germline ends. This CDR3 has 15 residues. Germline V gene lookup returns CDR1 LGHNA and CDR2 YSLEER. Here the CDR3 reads CASSQDGQATAEAFF. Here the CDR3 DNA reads TGCGCCAGCAGCCAAGATGGCCAGGCGACCGCTGAAGCTTTCTTT.

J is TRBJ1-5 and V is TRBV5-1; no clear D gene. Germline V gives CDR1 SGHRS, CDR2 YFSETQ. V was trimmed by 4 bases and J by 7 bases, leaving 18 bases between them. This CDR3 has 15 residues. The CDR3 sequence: CASSPGYGVSQPQHF. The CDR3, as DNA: TGCGCCAGCAGCCCGGGATACGGGGTCAGCCAGCCCCAGCATTTT.

The DNA of the CDR3 is TGTGCCAGCAGCAACCGGGACAGGGGTTCACCCCTCCACTTT. This codes for CASSNRDRGSPLHF. This sequence joins TRBV7-2 and TRBJ1-6, with 10 bases identical to TRBD1. V dropped 5 bases and J dropped 9; count of bases not matched to a gene: 4. Germline V gives CDR1 SGHTA, CDR2 FQGNSA. CDR3 length: 14 residues.

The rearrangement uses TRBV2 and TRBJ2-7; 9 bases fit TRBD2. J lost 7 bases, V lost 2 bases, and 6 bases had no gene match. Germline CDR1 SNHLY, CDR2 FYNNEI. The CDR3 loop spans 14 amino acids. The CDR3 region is CASSEPSGIGEQYF. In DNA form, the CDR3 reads TGTGCCAGCAGTGAACCTAGCGGGATAGGGGAGCAGTACTTC.

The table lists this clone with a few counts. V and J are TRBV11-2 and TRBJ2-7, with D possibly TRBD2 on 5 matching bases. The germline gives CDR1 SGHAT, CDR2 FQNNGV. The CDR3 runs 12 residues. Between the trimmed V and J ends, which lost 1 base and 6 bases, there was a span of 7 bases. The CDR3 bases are TGTGCCAGCAGCTTAGGGGCGGGCGAGCAGTACTTC. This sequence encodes CASSLGAGEQYF.

CDR3 amino acids: CASRGTGFTNEKLFF. The CDR3 DNA follows: TGTGCAAGTCGGGGGACAGGGTTTACTAATGAAAAACTGTTTTTT. This chain links TRBV7-2 with TRBJ1-4, with 9 bases lining up with TRBD1. The CDR3 consists of 15 residues. Germline CDR1 SGHTA, CDR2 FQGNSA.

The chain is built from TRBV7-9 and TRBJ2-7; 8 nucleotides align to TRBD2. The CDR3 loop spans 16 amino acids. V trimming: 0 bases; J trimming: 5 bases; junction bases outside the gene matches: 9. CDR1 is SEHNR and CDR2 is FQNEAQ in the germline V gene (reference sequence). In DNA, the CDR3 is TGTGCCAGCAGCTTAGCGGGGTCGGGAGGGCCCCACGAGCAGTACTTC. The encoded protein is CASSLAGSGGPHEQYF.

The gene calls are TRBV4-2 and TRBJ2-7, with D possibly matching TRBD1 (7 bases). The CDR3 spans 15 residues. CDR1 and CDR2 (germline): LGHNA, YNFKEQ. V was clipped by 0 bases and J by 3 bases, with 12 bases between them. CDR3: CASSQEQGGVYEQYF. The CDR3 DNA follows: TGTGCCAGCAGCCAAGAGCAGGGGGGTGTCTACGAGCAGTACTTC.

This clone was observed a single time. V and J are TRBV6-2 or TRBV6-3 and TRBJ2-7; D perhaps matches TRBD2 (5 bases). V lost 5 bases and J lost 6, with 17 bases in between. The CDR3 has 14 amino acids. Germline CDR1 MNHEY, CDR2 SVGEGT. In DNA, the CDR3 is TGTGCCAGCAGTCCGGGATCCGGGCTTCGCGAGCAGTACTTC. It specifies CASSPGSGLREQYF.

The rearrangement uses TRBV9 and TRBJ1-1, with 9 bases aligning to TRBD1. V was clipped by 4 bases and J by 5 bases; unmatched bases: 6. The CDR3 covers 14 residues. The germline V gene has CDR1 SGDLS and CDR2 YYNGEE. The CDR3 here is CASSRTGVETEAFF. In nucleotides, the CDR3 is TGTGCCAGCAGCAGGACAGGGGTCGAGACTGAAGCTTTCTTT.

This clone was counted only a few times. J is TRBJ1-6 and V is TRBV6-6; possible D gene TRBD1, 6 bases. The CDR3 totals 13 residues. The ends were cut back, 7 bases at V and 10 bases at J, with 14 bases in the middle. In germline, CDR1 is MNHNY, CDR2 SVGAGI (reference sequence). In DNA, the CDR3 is TGTGCCAGCACTTCGGACAGCCGATCACCCCTCCACTTT. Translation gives CASTSDSRSPLHF.

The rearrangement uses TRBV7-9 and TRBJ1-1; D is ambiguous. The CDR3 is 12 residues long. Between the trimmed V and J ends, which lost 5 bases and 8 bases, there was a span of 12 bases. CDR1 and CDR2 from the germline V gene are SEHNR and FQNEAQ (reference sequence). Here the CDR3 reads CASSPWEGEAFF. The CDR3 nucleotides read TGTGCCAGCAGCCCTTGGGAGGGCGAAGCTTTCTTT.

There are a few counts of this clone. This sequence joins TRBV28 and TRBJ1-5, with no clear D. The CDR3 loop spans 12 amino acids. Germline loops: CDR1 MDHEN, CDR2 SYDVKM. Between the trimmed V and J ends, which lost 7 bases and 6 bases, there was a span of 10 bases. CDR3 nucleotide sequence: TGTGCCAGCATGAGGGCCCCTCAGCCCCAGCATTTT. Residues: CASMRAPQPQHF.

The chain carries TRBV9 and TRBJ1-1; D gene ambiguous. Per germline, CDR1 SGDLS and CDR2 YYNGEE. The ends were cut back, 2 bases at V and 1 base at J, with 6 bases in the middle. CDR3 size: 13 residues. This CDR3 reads CASSVTRNTEAFF. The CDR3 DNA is TGTGCCAGCAGCGTCACAAGGAACACTGAAGCTTTCTTT.

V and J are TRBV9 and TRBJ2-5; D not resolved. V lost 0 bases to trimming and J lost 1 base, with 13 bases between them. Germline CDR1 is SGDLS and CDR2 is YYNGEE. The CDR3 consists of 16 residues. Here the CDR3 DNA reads TGTGCCAGCAGCGTAGGTCTTTTGAGCCCCCAAGAGACCCAGTACTTC. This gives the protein CASSVGLLSPQETQYF.

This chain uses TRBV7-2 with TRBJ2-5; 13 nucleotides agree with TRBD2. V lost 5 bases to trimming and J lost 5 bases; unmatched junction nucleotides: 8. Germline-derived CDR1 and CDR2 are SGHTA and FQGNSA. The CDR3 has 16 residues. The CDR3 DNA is TGTGCCAGCAGCCCACGGACTAGCGGGAGTAGTGAGACCCAGTACTTC. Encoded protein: CASSPRTSGSSETQYF.

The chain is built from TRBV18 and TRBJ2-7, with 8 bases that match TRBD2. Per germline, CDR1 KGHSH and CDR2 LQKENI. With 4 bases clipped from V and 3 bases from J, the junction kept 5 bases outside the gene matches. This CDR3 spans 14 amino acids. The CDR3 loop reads CASSLGLASYEQYF. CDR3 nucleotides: TGTGCCAGCTCACTAGGACTAGCCAGCTACGAGCAGTACTTC.

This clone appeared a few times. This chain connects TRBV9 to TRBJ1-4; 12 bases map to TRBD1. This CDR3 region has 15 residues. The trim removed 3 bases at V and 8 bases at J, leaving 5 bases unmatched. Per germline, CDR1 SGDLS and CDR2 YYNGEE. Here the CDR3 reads CASSAAGTGGEKLFF. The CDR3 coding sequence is TGTGCCAGCAGCGCCGCCGGGACAGGGGGCGAAAAACTGTTTTTT.

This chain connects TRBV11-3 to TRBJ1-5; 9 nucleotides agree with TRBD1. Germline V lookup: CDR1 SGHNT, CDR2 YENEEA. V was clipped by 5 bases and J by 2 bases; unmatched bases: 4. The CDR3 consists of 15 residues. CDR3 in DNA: TGTGCCAGCAGCATAAGGACAGGGGGCAATCAGCCCCAGCATTTT. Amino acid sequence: CASSIRTGGNQPQHF.

CDR3 in DNA: TGTGCCAGCAGCTGGGACGGACAGGGCCCCTACAATGAGCAGTTCTTC. Its protein product is CASSWDGQGPYNEQFF. The chain couples TRBV5-5 to TRBJ2-1; the match to TRBD1 covers 8 bases. The germline V gene encodes CDR1 SGHKS and CDR2 YYEKEE (reference sequence). With 3 bases clipped from V and 2 bases from J, the junction kept 7 bases outside the gene matches. CDR3 length: 16 residues.

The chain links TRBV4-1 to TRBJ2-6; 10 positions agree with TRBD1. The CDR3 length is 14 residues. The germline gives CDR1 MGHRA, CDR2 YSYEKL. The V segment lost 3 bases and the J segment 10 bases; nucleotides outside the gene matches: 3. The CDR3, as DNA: TGCGCCAGCAGCCAGGAGGACAGGGGGAACGTCCTGACTTTC. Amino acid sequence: CASSQEDRGNVLTF.

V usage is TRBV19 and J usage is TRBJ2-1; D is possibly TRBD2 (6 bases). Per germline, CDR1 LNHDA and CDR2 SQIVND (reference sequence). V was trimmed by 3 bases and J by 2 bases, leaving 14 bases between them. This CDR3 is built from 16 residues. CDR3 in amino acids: CASSMGRDLTYNEQFF. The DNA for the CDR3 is TGTGCCAGTAGTATGGGTCGGGACTTAACCTACAATGAGCAGTTCTTC.

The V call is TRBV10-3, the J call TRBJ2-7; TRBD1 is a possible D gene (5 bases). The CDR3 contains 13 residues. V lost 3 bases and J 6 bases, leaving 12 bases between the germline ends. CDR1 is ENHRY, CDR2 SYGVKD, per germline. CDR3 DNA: TGTGCCATCAGTGACAGCCAGGGTTTCGAGCAGTACTTC. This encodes CAISDSQGFEQYF.

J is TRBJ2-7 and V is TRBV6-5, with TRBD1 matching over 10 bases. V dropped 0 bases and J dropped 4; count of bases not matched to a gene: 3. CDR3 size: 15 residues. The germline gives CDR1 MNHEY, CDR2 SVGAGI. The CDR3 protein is CASSYSGQGTYEQYF. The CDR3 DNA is TGTGCCAGCAGTTACTCGGGACAGGGGACGTACGAGCAGTACTTC.

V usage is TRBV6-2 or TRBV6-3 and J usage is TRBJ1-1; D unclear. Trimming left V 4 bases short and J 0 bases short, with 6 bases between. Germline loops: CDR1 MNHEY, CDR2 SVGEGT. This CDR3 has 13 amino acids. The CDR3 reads CASSSSLNTEAFF. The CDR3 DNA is TGTGCCAGCAGTTCGAGCTTGAACACTGAAGCTTTCTTT.

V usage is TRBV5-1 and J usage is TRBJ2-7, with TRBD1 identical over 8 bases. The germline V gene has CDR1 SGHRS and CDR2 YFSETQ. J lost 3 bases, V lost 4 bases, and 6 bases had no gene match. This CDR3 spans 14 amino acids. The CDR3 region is CASSATGGVYEQYF. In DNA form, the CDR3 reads TGCGCCAGCAGCGCAACAGGGGGTGTCTACGAGCAGTACTTC.